The T cell receptor (beta chain) under discussion was sequenced for a study of OX40 agonist ivuxolimab in advanced cancers. Whole-study findings and limits: Expanded clones were, on average, more numerous among CD8+ T cells than CD4+. Dose levels from 0.1 to 3.0 mg/kg saw CD4+ and CD8+ blood T cells expand clonally by week 6.

Data came from immunoSEQ multiplex PCR; TCRdb stores just in-frame clones and leaves some out. The data contain tens of thousands of clones, 70% to 90% of them singletons. This CDR3 comprises 14 residues. Germline V gene data show CDR1 as SGHTS and CDR2 as YDEGEE. Trimming took 4 bases from V and 9 from J, leaving 17 bases between them. As regards this clone: Its target is not known.

This sample comprised CD4+ or CD8+ T cells sorted from blood, obtained in a trial of the OX40 agonist ivuxolimab. V gene TRBV5-8 combines with J gene TRBJ1-5; no reliable D call. This sequence was found in an adult with an advanced solid tumor such as melanoma, head and neck, liver or kidney cancer. The DNA for the CDR3 is TGTGCCAGCAGCCTAATTGAAGGCGTGCGGCCCCAGCATTTT. Its protein is CASSLIEGVRPQHF. The full variable domain, rest sourced from reference TRBV5-8 and TRBJ1-5, is EAGVTQSPTHLIKTRGQQATLRCSPISGHTSVYWYQQALGLGLQFLLWYDEGEERNRGNFPPRFSGRQFPNYSSELNVNALELEDSALYLCASSLIEGVRPQHFGDGTRLSIL.